Reported below is one T cell receptor (beta chain). The CDR3 length is 14 residues. V dropped 7 bases and J dropped 5 bases, with 14 bases sitting between them. The V gene's germline CDR1 is SEHNR and CDR2 FQNEAQ (reference sequence). These data belong to a study of shared clonotypes between healthy human individuals. Sorted-subset replicate PCRs used about 200 ng DNA, approximately 33,000 T cell genomes. Only in-frame clones appear in the TCRdb table, and some are missing; sequencing was by immunoSEQ multiplex PCR. The table has about 680,000 clones, 55% to 85% seen once. CD4+ cells were split into CD45RA+ naive and CD45RA-negative memory subsets.

The V call is TRBV7-9, the J call TRBJ1-4, with D possibly TRBD1 on 6 matching bases. Sequenced: memory CD4+ T cells sorted from blood. Subset given: CD45RA-negative fraction. The clonotype comes from a woman in her 30s in good health. The CDR3 spells CASTKGQLNEKLFF. The CDR3 DNA sequence: TGTGCCAGCACCAAAGGACAGTTAAATGAAAAACTGTTTTTT. The full variable domain, in which reference TRBV7-9 and TRBJ1-4 provide the parts outside the CDR3, is DTGVSQNPRHKITKRGQNVTFRCDPISEHNRLYWYRQTLGQGPEFLTYFQNEAQLEKSRLLSDRFSAERPKGSFSTLEIQRTEQGDSAMYLCASTKGQLNEKLFFGSGTQLSVL.